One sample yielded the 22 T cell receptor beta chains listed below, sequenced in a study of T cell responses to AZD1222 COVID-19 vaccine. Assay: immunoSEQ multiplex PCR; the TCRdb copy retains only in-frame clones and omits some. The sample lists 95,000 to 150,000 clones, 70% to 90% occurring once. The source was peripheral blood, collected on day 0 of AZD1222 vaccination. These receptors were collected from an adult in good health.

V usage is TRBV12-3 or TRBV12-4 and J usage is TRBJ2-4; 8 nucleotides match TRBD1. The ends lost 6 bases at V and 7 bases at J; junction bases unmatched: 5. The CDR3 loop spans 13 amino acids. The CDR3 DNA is TGTGCCAGCAGGGCGGACAGGGAGAACATTCAGTACTTC. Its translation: CASRADRENIQYF.

In DNA, the CDR3 is TGTGCCAGCAGCCAAGGATCCGGGACAATCAACTATGGCTACACCTTC. Amino acids: CASSQGSGTINYGYTF. V and J are TRBV4-2 and TRBJ1-2; tentative D call: TRBD1 (6 bases). The CDR3 length is 16 residues. The germline V gene encodes CDR1 LGHNA and CDR2 YNFKEQ. V was trimmed by 1 base and J by 2 bases, leaving 14 bases between them.

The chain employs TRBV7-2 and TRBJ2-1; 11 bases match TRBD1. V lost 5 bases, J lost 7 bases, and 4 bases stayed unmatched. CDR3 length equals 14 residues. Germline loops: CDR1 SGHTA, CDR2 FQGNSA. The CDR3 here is CASSLRDRGNEQFF. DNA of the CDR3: TGTGCCAGCAGCCTCCGGGACAGGGGGAATGAGCAGTTCTTC.

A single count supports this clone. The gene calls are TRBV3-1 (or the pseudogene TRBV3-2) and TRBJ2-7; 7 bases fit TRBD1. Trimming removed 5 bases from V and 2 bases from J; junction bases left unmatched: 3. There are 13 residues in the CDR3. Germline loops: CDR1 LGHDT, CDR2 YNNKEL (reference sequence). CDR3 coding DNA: TGTGCCAGCAGCAACAGGGGACCCTACGAGCAGTACTTC. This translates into CASSNRGPYEQYF.

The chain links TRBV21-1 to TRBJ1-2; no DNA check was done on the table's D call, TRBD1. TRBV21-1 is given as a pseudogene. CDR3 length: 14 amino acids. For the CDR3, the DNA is TGTGCCAGCAGCGTCCGGGACAAGAACTATGGCTACACCTTC. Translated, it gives CASSVRDKNYGYTF.

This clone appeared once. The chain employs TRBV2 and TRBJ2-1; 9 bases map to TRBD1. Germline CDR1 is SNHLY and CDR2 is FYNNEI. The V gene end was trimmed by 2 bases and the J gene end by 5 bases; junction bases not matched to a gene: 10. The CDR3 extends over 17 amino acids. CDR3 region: CASSERAPGQGDNEQFF. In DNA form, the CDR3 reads TGTGCCAGCAGTGAACGCGCGCCGGGACAGGGAGACAATGAGCAGTTCTTC.

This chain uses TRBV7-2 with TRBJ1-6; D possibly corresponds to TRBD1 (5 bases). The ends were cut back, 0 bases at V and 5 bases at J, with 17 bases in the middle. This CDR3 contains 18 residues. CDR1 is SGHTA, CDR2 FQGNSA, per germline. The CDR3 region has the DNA TGTGCCAGCAGCTTAGCGCAGGTTAGGAGGGGTAATAATTCACCCCTCCACTTT. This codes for CASSLAQVRRGNNSPLHF.

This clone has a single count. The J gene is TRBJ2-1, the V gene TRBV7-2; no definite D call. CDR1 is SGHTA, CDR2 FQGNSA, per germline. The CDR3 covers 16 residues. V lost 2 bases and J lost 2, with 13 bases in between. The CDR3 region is CASSLHRVGTYNEQFF. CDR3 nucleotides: TGTGCCAGCAGCTTACACCGGGTGGGGACCTACAATGAGCAGTTCTTC.

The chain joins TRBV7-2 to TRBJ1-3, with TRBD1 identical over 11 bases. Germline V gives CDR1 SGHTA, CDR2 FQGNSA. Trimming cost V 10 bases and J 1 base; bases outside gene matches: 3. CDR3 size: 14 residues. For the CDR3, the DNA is TGTGCCACCCGGGACAGGGGGTCTGGAAACACCATATATTTT. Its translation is CATRDRGSGNTIYF.

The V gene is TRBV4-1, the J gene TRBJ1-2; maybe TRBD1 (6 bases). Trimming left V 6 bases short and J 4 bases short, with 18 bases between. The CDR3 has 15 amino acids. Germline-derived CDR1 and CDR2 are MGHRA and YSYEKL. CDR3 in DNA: TGCGCCAGCAGGGGGGCGAGGGGAACCGTCTATGGCTACACCTTC. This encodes CASRGARGTVYGYTF.

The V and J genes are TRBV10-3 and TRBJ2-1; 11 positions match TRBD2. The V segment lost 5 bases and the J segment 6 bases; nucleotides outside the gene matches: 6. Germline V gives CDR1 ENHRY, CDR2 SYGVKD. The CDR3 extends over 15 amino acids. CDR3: CAISKLAGEANEQFF. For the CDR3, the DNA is TGTGCCATCAGTAAACTAGCGGGGGAGGCCAATGAGCAGTTCTTC.

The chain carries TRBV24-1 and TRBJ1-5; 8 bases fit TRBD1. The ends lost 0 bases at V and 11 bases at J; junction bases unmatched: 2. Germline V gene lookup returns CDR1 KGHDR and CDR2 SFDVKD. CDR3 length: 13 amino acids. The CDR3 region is CATSDLAGGTQHF. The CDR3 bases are TGTGCCACCAGTGATTTGGCAGGGGGCACCCAGCATTTT.

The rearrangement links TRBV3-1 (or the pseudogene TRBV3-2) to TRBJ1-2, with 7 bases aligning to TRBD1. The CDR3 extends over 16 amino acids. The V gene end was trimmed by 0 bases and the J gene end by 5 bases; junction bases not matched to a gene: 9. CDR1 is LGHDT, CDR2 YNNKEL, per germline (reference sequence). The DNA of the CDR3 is TGTGCCAGCAGCCAAGACCTAAGGGGGCGTAGGTATGGCTACACCTTC. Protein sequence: CASSQDLRGRRYGYTF.

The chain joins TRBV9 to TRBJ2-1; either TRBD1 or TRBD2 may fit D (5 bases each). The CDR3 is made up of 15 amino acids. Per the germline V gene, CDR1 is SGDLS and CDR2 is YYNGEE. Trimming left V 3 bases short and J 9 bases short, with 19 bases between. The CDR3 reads CASSARVTRVGEQFF. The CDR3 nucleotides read TGTGCCAGCAGCGCCAGGGTTACGCGGGTGGGTGAGCAGTTCTTC.

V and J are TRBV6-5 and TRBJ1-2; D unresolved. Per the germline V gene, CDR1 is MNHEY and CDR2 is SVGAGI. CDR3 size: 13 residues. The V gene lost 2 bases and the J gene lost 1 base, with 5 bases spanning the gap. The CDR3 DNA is TGTGCCAGCAGTTACGACATTAACTATGGCTACACCTTC. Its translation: CASSYDINYGYTF.

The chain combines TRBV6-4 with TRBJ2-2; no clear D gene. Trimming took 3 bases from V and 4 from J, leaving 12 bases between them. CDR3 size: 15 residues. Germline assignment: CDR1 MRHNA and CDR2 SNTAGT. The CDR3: CASSDSSSVTGELFF. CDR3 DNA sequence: TGTGCCAGCAGTGATTCGAGTAGTGTCACCGGGGAGCTGTTTTTT.

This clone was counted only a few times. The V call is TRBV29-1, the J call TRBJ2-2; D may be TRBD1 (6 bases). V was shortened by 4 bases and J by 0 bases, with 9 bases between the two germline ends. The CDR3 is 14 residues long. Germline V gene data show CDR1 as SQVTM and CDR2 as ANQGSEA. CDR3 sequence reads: CSVGRTANTGELFF. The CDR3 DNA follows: TGCAGCGTTGGTCGGACAGCGAACACCGGGGAGCTGTTTTTT.

The CDR3 sequence is CASSYQSEQFF. The CDR3 DNA reads as TGTGCCAGCAGTTATCAGTCTGAGCAGTTCTTC. The genes are TRBV28 and TRBJ2-1; D unclear. This CDR3 region has 11 residues. V was trimmed by 4 bases and J by 9 bases, leaving 7 bases between them. Germline CDR1 reads MDHEN; CDR2 reads SYDVKM.

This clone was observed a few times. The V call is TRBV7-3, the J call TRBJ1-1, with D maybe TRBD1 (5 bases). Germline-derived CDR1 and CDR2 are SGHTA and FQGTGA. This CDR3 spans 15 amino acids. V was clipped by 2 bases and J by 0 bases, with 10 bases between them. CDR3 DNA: TGTGCCAGCAGCTTACGGGGGGGAGTGAACACTGAAGCTTTCTTT. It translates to CASSLRGGVNTEAFF. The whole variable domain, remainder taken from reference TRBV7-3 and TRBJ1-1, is GAGVSQTPSNKVTEKGKYVELRCDPISGHTALYWYRQSLGQGPEFLIYFQGTGAADDSGLPNDRFFAVRPEGSVSTLKIQRTERGDSAVYLCASSLRGGVNTEAFFGQGTRLTVV.

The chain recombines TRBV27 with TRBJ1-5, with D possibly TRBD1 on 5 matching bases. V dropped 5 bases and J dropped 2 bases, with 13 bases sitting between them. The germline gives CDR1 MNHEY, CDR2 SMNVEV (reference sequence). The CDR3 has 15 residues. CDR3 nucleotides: TGTGCCAGCAGTAGGATCAGGGATGGCAATCAGCCCCAGCATTTT. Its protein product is CASSRIRDGNQPQHF.

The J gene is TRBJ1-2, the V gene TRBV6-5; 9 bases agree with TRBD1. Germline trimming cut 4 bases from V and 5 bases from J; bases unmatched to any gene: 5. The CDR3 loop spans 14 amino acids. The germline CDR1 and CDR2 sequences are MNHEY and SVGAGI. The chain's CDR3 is CASSLTGQGYGYTF. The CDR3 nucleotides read TGTGCCAGCAGTTTAACGGGACAGGGTTATGGCTACACCTTC.

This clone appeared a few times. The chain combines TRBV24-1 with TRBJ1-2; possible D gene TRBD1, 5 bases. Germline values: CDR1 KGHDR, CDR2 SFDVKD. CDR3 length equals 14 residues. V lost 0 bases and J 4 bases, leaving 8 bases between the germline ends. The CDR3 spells CATSDLGHSYGYTF. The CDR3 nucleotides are TGTGCCACCAGTGATTTGGGACACTCCTATGGCTACACCTTC.